What follows are 32 T cell receptor beta chains derived from one specimen sequenced in a study of blood T cell repertoires in COVID-19. Clones were sequenced by immunoSEQ multiplex PCR, and TCRdb holds only the in-frame ones, with some missing. The sample includes a few hundred thousand clones, 65% to 90% seen only once; the top ten take about 9.4%. The sequenced sample consisted of PBMCs or T cells enriched from blood (not recorded which). Receptor source: a woman under 30 who had recovered from COVID-19.

The rearrangement uses TRBV12-3 or TRBV12-4 and TRBJ2-1, with a possible D match to TRBD1 (5 bases). Trimming removed 0 bases from V and 14 bases from J, with 11 bases in between. The CDR3 has 12 amino acids. CDR3 nucleotide sequence: TGTGCCAGCAGTTTAGCTGGGGCCTCCGAGTTCTTC. It codes for CASSLAGASEFF.

V gene TRBV19 combines with J gene TRBJ1-2; D is perhaps TRBD1 (5 bases). Trimming took 2 bases from V and 6 from J, leaving 16 bases between them. The CDR3 length is 15 residues. Per germline, CDR1 LNHDA and CDR2 SQIVND (reference sequence). CDR3 loop: CASSIFFGRDDGYTF. For the CDR3, the DNA is TGTGCCAGTAGTATATTTTTTGGCAGGGATGATGGCTACACCTTC.

The rearrangement links TRBV5-1 to TRBJ1-2; D is ambiguous. The germline V gene has CDR1 SGHRS and CDR2 YFSETQ. The germline V and J ends were trimmed by 7 bases and 0 bases, with 13 bases remaining between them. This CDR3 has 14 amino acids. The CDR3 region is CASRPSGTNYGYTF. DNA of the CDR3: TGCGCCAGCCGACCTTCCGGGACTAACTATGGCTACACCTTC.

The J gene is TRBJ2-7, the V gene TRBV18; TRBD2 aligns across 15 bases. Germline assignment: CDR1 KGHSH and CDR2 LQKENI. With 3 bases clipped from V and 1 base from J, the junction kept 1 base outside the gene matches. CDR3 length equals 16 residues. This CDR3 is CASSPGLAGGSYEQYF. In DNA form, the CDR3 reads TGTGCCAGCTCACCCGGACTAGCGGGAGGGTCCTACGAGCAGTACTTC.

This chain connects TRBV24-1 to TRBJ2-1; weak D call: TRBD1 (7 bases). Looked up from germline, CDR1 is KGHDR and CDR2 is SFDVKD. The CDR3 extends over 20 amino acids. V lost 4 bases and J 5 bases, leaving 29 bases between the germline ends. CDR3 region: CATSDSMQVGGAGGHNEQFF. DNA for the CDR3: TGTGCCACCAGTGACTCCATGCAGGTGGGTGGGGCAGGGGGGCACAATGAGCAGTTCTTC.

The chain joins TRBV28 to TRBJ2-7; 11 bases agree with TRBD1. V lost 6 bases to trimming and J lost 3 bases; unmatched junction nucleotides: 4. The CDR3 has 14 amino acids. Germline-derived CDR1 and CDR2 are MDHEN and SYDVKM. CDR3 sequence: CASRRTGGNYEQYF. The CDR3 DNA follows: TGTGCCAGCAGGAGGACAGGGGGCAACTACGAGCAGTACTTC. Full variable domain (outside the CDR3, taken from reference TRBV28 and TRBJ2-7): DVKVTQSSRYLVKRTGEKVFLECVQDMDHENMFWYRQDPGLGLRLIYFSYDVKMKEKGDIPEGYSVSREKKERFSLILESASTNQTSMYLCASRRTGGNYEQYFGPGTRLTVT.

This clone came up once. The V gene is TRBV7-3, the J gene TRBJ2-2, with a tentative D call TRBD2 (5 bases). V lost 2 bases to trimming and J lost 0 bases, with 10 bases between them. The CDR3 sequence is 16 residues long. Germline CDR1 is SGHTA and CDR2 is FQGTGA. The CDR3 DNA reads as TGTGCCAGCAGCTTAGAGGGTTCAACGAACACCGGGGAGCTGTTTTTT. Amino acid sequence: CASSLEGSTNTGELFF.

The chain recombines TRBV18 with TRBJ1-3, with a possible D match to TRBD1 (5 bases). Looked up from germline, CDR1 is KGHSH and CDR2 is LQKENI. This CDR3 is 15 amino acids long. The V and J ends lost 2 bases and 2 bases respectively, with 10 bases between them. The CDR3 sequence is CASSPAPGAGNTIYF. The CDR3 bases are TGTGCCAGCTCACCAGCACCGGGGGCTGGAAACACCATATATTTT.

The chain combines TRBV7-8 with TRBJ2-7, with D perhaps TRBD1 (6 bases). This CDR3 has 13 amino acids. The V and J ends lost 3 bases and 3 bases respectively, with 9 bases between them. From germline, CDR1 is SGHVS and CDR2 FQNEAQ. The DNA of the CDR3 is TGTGCCAGCAGCTTCCAGGGGATCTACGAGCAGTACTTC. This sequence encodes CASSFQGIYEQYF.

The V call is TRBV19, the J call TRBJ1-5; 10 nucleotides agree with TRBD1. The V segment lost 3 bases and the J segment 4 bases; nucleotides outside the gene matches: 3. CDR1 is LNHDA, CDR2 SQIVND, per germline (reference sequence). The CDR3 consists of 15 residues. CDR3 DNA sequence: TGTGCCAGTAGTATTGAGGGACAGGGGAATCAGCCCCAGCATTTT. It is translated as CASSIEGQGNQPQHF.

The chain carries TRBV11-2 and TRBJ2-3; TRBD2 aligns across 10 bases. J was trimmed by 4 bases and V by 0 bases; bases with no gene match: 7. This CDR3 region has 17 residues. CDR1 SGHAT and CDR2 FQNNGV come from the germline V gene. The CDR3 sequence: CASSLDRVAGGSDTQYF. The CDR3 DNA sequence: TGTGCCAGCAGCTTAGATCGGGTAGCGGGAGGATCAGATACGCAGTATTTT.

The V and J genes are TRBV7-9 and TRBJ2-3; TRBD2 matches 8 bases. J gave up 0 bases and V 5 bases, and 7 bases lay outside the gene matches. The germline V gene has CDR1 SEHNR and CDR2 FQNEAQ (reference sequence). The CDR3 has 16 residues. CDR3 amino acids: CASSTEAGGSTDTQYF. The CDR3 nucleotides read TGTGCCAGCAGCACCGAGGCGGGGGGAAGCACAGATACGCAGTATTTT.

This clone was seen more than once but under ten times. The chain is built from TRBV4-1 and TRBJ1-2, with 7 bases identical to TRBD1. Germline-derived CDR1 and CDR2 are MGHRA and YSYEKL. Trimming at V came to 4 bases and at J to 0 bases, leaving 5 bases not matched to a gene. CDR3 length equals 15 residues. CDR3 sequence (DNA): TGCGCCAGCAGCCCCAGGGACAGCGCTAACTATGGCTACACCTTC. It specifies CASSPRDSANYGYTF.

The gene calls are TRBV19 and TRBJ2-7, with D possibly matching TRBD2 (6 bases). CDR1 is LNHDA, CDR2 SQIVND, per germline (reference sequence). The V gene lost 4 bases and the J gene lost 1 base, with 11 bases spanning the gap. This CDR3 region has 14 residues. CDR3 region: CASSTTGLSYEQYF. The CDR3 DNA follows: TGTGCCAGTAGTACGACGGGACTTTCCTACGAGCAGTACTTC.

CDR3 coding DNA: TGCAGCGTCGCTTGGACAGGGAACTATGGCTACACCTTC. Its protein product is CSVAWTGNYGYTF. The chain carries TRBV29-1 and TRBJ1-2; 8 nucleotides align to TRBD1. The V and J ends lost 6 bases and 2 bases, in that order; junction bases with no gene match: 5. The CDR3 has 13 residues. CDR1 SQVTM and CDR2 ANQGSEA come from the germline V gene.

CDR3 coding DNA: TGTGCCAGTAGTCTCCCAGGGGAAGCGTATGGCTACACCTTC. It translates to CASSLPGEAYGYTF. V gene TRBV19 combines with J gene TRBJ1-2; D may be TRBD1 (6 bases). The germline V gene has CDR1 LNHDA and CDR2 SQIVND (reference sequence). The CDR3 covers 14 residues. Trimming removed 5 bases from V and 5 bases from J, with 15 bases in between.

The genes are TRBV5-8 and TRBJ2-7; tentatively, D is TRBD1 (6 bases). CDR3 length: 14 amino acids. The germline gives CDR1 SGHTS, CDR2 YDEGEE. V was cut by 4 bases and J by 2 bases, with 13 bases left in between. The CDR3 DNA sequence: TGTGCCAGCAGCGACGGACAGCAGACCTACGAGCAGTACTTC. It is translated as CASSDGQQTYEQYF.

The V and J genes are TRBV5-4 and TRBJ2-1; 10 bases agree with TRBD2. Looked up from germline, CDR1 is SGHNT and CDR2 is YYREEE (reference sequence). Germline trimming cut 2 bases from V and 8 bases from J; bases unmatched to any gene: 7. The CDR3 consists of 15 residues. In DNA form, the CDR3 reads TGTGCCAGCAGCTTTCCAACTAGCGGGACTGATGAGCAGTTCTTC. Amino acid sequence: CASSFPTSGTDEQFF.

The chain combines TRBV5-1 with TRBJ1-3; the D gene is possibly TRBD1 (5 bases). The CDR3 spans 16 residues. Per the germline V gene, CDR1 is SGHRS and CDR2 is YFSETQ. V was cut by 0 bases and J by 0 bases, with 10 bases left in between. This chain's CDR3 is CASSLGLQVSGNTIYF. CDR3 nucleotide sequence: TGCGCCAGCAGCTTGGGCTTACAGGTCTCTGGAAACACCATATATTTT. Filled out from reference TRBV5-1 and TRBJ1-3, the complete variable domain reads KAGVTQTPRYLIKTRGQQVTLSCSPISGHRSVSWYQQTPGQGLQFLFEYFSETQRNKGNFPGRFSGRQFSNSRSEMNVSTLELGDSALYLCASSLGLQVSGNTIYFGEGSWLTVV.

V gene TRBV5-4 combines with J gene TRBJ2-1, with 8 bases fitting TRBD1. The CDR3 covers 15 residues. The V and J ends lost 4 bases and 3 bases, in that order; junction bases with no gene match: 6. CDR1 SGHNT and CDR2 YYREEE come from the germline V gene (reference sequence). The CDR3 here is CASSRPGQDYNEQFF. The CDR3 DNA is TGTGCCAGCAGCCGTCCGGGACAGGACTACAATGAGCAGTTCTTC.

V is TRBV2 and J is TRBJ2-1; no clear D. V lost 2 bases, J lost 7 bases, and 9 bases lay in between. Germline CDR1 and CDR2: SNHLY and FYNNEI. The CDR3 covers 13 residues. The CDR3 loop is CASSEMTGNEQFF. CDR3 DNA: TGTGCCAGCAGTGAAATGACGGGTAATGAGCAGTTCTTC.

The rearrangement joins TRBV6-5 to TRBJ2-7; TRBD2 matches at 9 bases. Germline V gene lookup returns CDR1 MNHEY and CDR2 SVGAGI. The CDR3 is made up of 14 amino acids. V lost 4 bases, J lost 4 bases, and 5 bases stayed unmatched. CDR3 protein: CASSFGGRAYEQYF. CDR3 in DNA: TGTGCCAGCAGTTTCGGCGGGAGGGCTTACGAGCAGTACTTC.

The CDR3 spells CASWGQGTYEQYF. The CDR3 nucleotides read TGTGCCAGCTGGGGACAGGGTACCTACGAGCAGTACTTC. The chain recombines TRBV12-3 or TRBV12-4 with TRBJ2-7; TRBD1 matches 9 bases. The V segment lost 8 bases and the J segment 2 bases; nucleotides outside the gene matches: 4. The CDR3 is 13 residues long.

The chain recombines TRBV19 with TRBJ1-2; TRBD1 might be the D (6 bases). Germline V gene data show CDR1 as LNHDA and CDR2 as SQIVND (reference sequence). The CDR3 covers 17 residues. CDR3 sequence: CATTEGHQSWGVYGYTF. CDR3 DNA sequence: TGTGCGACGACCGAGGGACACCAGTCGTGGGGAGTCTATGGCTACACCTTC.

In this sample, this clone turned up once. CDR3 in amino acids: CASSLLGQQNTEAFF. The CDR3 bases are TGTGCCAGCAGTTTGTTGGGACAGCAGAACACTGAAGCTTTCTTT. The gene calls are TRBV28 and TRBJ1-1; 7 positions agree with TRBD1. CDR1 MDHEN and CDR2 SYDVKM come from the germline V gene. This CDR3 region has 15 residues. With 3 bases clipped from V and 1 base from J, the junction kept 5 bases outside the gene matches.

The chain is built from TRBV6-5 and TRBJ2-7, with D perhaps TRBD2 (7 bases). Germline V gives CDR1 MNHEY, CDR2 SVGAGI. V was trimmed by 2 bases and J by 0 bases, leaving 8 bases between them. The CDR3 has 14 amino acids. CDR3 loop: CASSYRGGSYEQYF. CDR3 nucleotides: TGTGCCAGCAGTTACAGGGGGGGCTCCTACGAGCAGTACTTC.

The V call is TRBV23-1, the J call TRBJ2-7, with TRBD1 as a possible D gene (5 bases). TRBV23-1 is recorded as an ORF, its role being uncertain. CDR3 length equals 16 residues. V was shortened by 0 bases and J by 5 bases, with 17 bases between the two germline ends. The CDR3 loop is CASSQSRQGQSNEQYF. CDR3 coding DNA: TGCGCCAGCAGTCAATCTCGCCAGGGTCAATCCAACGAGCAGTACTTC.

The V gene is TRBV6-5, the J gene TRBJ2-7; TRBD2 is a possible D gene (7 bases). Trimming pared 3 bases from V and 7 bases from J, leaving 13 bases between. This CDR3 comprises 13 residues. Germline V gene sequence: CDR1 MNHEY, CDR2 SVGAGI. The CDR3 sequence is CASSYGGAGEQYF. CDR3 sequence (DNA): TGTGCCAGCAGTTATGGGGGGGCGGGTGAGCAGTACTTC.

This chain links TRBV15 with TRBJ2-7; 10 nucleotides align to TRBD2. J lost 7 bases, V lost 0 bases, and 9 bases had no gene match. The CDR3 loop spans 16 amino acids. Germline V gene lookup returns CDR1 LNHNV and CDR2 YYDKDF (reference sequence). CDR3 nucleotides: TGTGCCACCAGCAGAGATTGGCTAGCGGGAGCTGGGGAGCAGTACTTC. Encoded protein: CATSRDWLAGAGEQYF.

V gene TRBV5-4 combines with J gene TRBJ2-1, with TRBD1 identical over 7 bases. Germline values: CDR1 SGHNT, CDR2 YYREEE (reference sequence). The CDR3 sequence is 14 residues long. Trimming at V came to 4 bases and at J to 5 bases, leaving 6 bases not matched to a gene. This CDR3 is CASSRQGWDNEQFF. The CDR3 DNA sequence: TGTGCCAGCAGCCGACAGGGTTGGGACAATGAGCAGTTCTTC.

The CDR3 here is CASSYVAAGSGYTF. The CDR3 DNA reads TGTGCCAGCAGTTACGTGGCAGCCGGGAGTGGCTACACCTTC. The genes are TRBV5-6 and TRBJ1-2; D is uncertain. This CDR3 has 14 amino acids. With 5 bases removed from V and 7 bases from J, the gap between germline ends came to 18 bases. CDR1 and CDR2 from the germline V gene are SGHDT and YYEEEE.

This clone has only one observation. The chain recombines TRBV6-5 with TRBJ1-6; D unclear. Germline V gene lookup returns CDR1 MNHEY and CDR2 SVGAGI. This CDR3 has 13 residues. V gave up 1 base and J gave up 7 bases, with 5 bases separating them. The CDR3 DNA sequence: TGTGCCAGCAGTTACTTGAGGAATTCACCCCTCCACTTT. This translates into CASSYLRNSPLHF.